The 5 T cell receptor beta chains in this list originate from one sample, sequenced in a study of Graves' ophthalmopathy and Graves' hyperthyroidism. Amplification of the TCR beta CDR3 regions used RNA transcripts (as template). Investigators did first-round RT-PCR with HTBI primers, then second-round multiplex PCR. In TCRdb, the multiplex PCR reads were re-called with MiXCR into one record per CDR3 protein. The sample consists of around 660,000 distinct CDR3 sequences, about two fifths of them appearing once. Material: peripheral blood. All receptors derive from an adult man with Graves' ophthalmopathy.

This sequence joins TRBV7-9 and TRBJ1-2; 7 bases are shared with TRBD1. The CDR3 contains 16 residues. Germline CDR1 and CDR2: SEHNR and FQNEAQ (reference sequence). V shed 6 bases and J 10 bases; nucleotides not matched to a gene: 20. CDR3 in DNA: TGTGCCAGCAGAAATCCGGGGTTAGAGGGGGCGACGACCTACACCTTC. Translating it yields CASRNPGLEGATTYTF.

In DNA form, the CDR3 reads TGTGCCAGTAGTATCTCCCTACTAAGCGGGGGATTCAACGAGCAGTACTTC. Residues: CASSISLLSGGFNEQYF. The J gene is TRBJ2-7, the V gene TRBV19, with 8 bases lining up with TRBD2. The ends lost 3 bases at V and 5 bases at J; junction bases unmatched: 15. The CDR3 has 17 amino acids. Germline lookup yields CDR1 LNHDA and CDR2 SQIVND (reference sequence).

This chain uses TRBV6-4 with TRBJ1-5, with TRBD1 as a possible D gene (6 bases). V shed 5 bases and J shed 4 bases, with 18 bases lying between them. CDR3 size: 16 residues. Germline lookup yields CDR1 MRHNA and CDR2 SNTAGT. CDR3 DNA: TGTGCCAGCAGTCCCGACAGGACAAGAATAAATCAGCCCCAGCATTTT. Translating gives CASSPDRTRINQPQHF.

The chain couples TRBV12-3 or TRBV12-4 to TRBJ1-1, with D perhaps matching TRBD1 (5 bases). The CDR3 runs to 13 residues. The V end was cut by 8 bases, the J end by 3 bases, with 13 bases between. The CDR3 protein is CASGYTRDTEAFF. CDR3 sequence (DNA): TGTGCCAGCGGTTACACCAGGGACACTGAAGCTTTCTTT.

This clonotype was detected many times. The CDR3 region is CASSARTGPNQPQHF. CDR3 DNA sequence: TGTGCCAGCAGTGCCAGGACAGGGCCAAATCAGCCCCAGCATTTT. V is TRBV2 and J is TRBJ1-5, with TRBD1 identical over 8 bases. The CDR3 contains 15 residues. After removal of 4 bases from V and 4 bases from J, the junction contained 6 bases not matched to a gene. The V gene's germline CDR1 is SNHLY and CDR2 FYNNEI.